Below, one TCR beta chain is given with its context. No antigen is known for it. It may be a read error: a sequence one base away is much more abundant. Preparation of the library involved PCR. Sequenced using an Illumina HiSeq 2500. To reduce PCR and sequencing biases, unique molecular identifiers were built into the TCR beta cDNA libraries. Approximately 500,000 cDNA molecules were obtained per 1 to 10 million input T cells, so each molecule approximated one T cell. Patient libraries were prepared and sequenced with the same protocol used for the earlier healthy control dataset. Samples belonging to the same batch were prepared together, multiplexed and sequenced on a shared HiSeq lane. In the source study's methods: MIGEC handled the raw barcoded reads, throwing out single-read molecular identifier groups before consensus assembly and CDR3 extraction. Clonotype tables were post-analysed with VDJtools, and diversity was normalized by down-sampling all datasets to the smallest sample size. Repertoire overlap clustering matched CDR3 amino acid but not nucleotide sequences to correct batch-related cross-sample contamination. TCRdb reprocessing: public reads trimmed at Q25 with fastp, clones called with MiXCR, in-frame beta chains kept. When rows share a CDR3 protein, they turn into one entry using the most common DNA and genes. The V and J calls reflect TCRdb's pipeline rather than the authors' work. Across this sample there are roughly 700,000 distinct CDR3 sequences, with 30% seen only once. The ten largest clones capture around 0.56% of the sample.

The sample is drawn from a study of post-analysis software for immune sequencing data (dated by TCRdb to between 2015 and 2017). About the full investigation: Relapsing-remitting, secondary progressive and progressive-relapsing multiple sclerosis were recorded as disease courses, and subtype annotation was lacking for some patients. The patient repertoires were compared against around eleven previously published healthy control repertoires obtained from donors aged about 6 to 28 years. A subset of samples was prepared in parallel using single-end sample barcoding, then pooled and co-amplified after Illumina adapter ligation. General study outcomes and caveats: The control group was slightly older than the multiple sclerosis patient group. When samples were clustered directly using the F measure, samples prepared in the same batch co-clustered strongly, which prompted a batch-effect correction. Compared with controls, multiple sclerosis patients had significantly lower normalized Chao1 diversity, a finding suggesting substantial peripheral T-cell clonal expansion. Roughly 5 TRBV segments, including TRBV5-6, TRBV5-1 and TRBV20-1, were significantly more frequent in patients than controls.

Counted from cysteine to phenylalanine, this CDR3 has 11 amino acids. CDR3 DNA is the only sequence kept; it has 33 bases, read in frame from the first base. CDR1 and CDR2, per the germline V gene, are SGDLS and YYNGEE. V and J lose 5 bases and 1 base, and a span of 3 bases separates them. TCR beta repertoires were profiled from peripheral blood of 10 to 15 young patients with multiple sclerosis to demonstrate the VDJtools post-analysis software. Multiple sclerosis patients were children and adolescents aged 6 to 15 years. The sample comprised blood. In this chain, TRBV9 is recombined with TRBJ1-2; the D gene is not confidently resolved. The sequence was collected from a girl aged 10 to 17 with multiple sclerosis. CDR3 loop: CASRDNYGYTF. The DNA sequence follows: TGTGCCAGCAGGGATAACTATGGCTACACCTTC.